This T cell receptor (beta chain) was identified during a study of Graves' ophthalmopathy and Graves' hyperthyroidism. Overall study context: Blood was drawn at initial diagnosis, before any treatment.

Per the germline V gene, CDR1 is SGDLS and CDR2 is YYNGEE. This CDR3 spans 13 amino acids. Trimming removed 3 bases from V and 8 bases from J; junction bases left unmatched: 5. Amplification of TCR beta CDR3 regions used RNA transcripts. HTBI primers served in a first-round RT-PCR, which a second-round multiplex PCR followed. TCRdb passed the multiplex PCR reads through MiXCR, listing each CDR3 protein once. The sample carries hundreds of thousands of distinct CDR3 sequences, about 41% recorded once. Sequences were obtained from peripheral blood. The chain recombines TRBV9 with TRBJ1-5; 7 nucleotides align to TRBD1. This TCR came from an adult man with Graves' ophthalmopathy. CDR3 DNA: TGTGCCAGCAGCGAGGGGGCTGGTGAGCCCCAGCATTTT. Amino acids: CASSEGAGEPQHF. Variable domain in full (rest from reference TRBV9 and TRBJ1-5): DSGVTQTPKHLITATGQRVTLRCSPRSGDLSVYWYQQSLDQGLQFLIQYYNGEERAKGNILERFSAQQFPDLHSELNLSSLELGDSALYFCASSEGAGEPQHFGDGTRLSIL.